This T cell receptor beta chain was profiled in a study of spatial heterogeneity in lung cancer. Noted time point: sample taken at primary tumor resection. Extraction of whole RNA from tumor, nontumor lung or frozen PBMC preceded unsorted sequencing. This clonotype appeared many times. MiXCR, run by TCRdb on the 5' RACE reads, gives a single entry per CDR3 protein. The sample records more than 35,000 distinct CDR3 sequences, roughly 5.5% being singletons. Trimming at V came to 0 bases and at J to 5 bases, leaving 6 bases not matched to a gene. CDR1 is GTSNPN, CDR2 SVGIG, per germline (reference sequence). The CDR3 has 15 residues.

Sequenced here: PBMCs, sampled at surgery. The receptor's source is a female donor with early-stage non-small cell lung cancer. The chain employs TRBV30 and TRBJ1-1; 10 nucleotides align to TRBD1. CDR3 nucleotides: TGTGCCTGGAGTGTAGGGACAGGGGCAGGGACTGAAGCTTTCTTT. It is translated as CAWSVGTGAGTEAFF.